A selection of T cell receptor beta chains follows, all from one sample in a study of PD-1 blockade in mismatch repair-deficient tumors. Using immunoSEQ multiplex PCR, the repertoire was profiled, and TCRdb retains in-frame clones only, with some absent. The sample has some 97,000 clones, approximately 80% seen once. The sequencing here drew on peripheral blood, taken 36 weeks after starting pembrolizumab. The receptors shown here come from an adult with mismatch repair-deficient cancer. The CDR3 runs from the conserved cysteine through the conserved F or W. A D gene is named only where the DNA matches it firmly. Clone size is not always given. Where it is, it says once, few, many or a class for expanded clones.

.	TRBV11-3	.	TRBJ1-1	CASSLQNTEAFF	TGTGCCAGCAGCTTGCAGAACACTGAAGCTTTCTTT
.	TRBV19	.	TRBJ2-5	CASCDSPKETQYF	TGTGCCAGTTGTGACTCCCCAAAGGAGACCCAGTACTTC
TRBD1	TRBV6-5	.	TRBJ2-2	CASSRGQGRTGELFF	TGTGCCAGCAGTCGCGGACAGGGGAGAACCGGGGAGCTGTTTTTT
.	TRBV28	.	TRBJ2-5	CASGLVLAQETQYF	TGTGCCAGCGGCCTTGTGCTAGCCCAAGAGACCCAGTACTTC
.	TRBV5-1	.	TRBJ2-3	CASSTGRDFGDTQYF	TGCGCCAGCAGCACCGGACGGGACTTCGGGGATACGCAGTATTTT
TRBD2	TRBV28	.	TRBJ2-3	CASSSSGRVDTQYF	TGTGCCAGCAGTTCCAGCGGGAGAGTAGATACGCAGTATTTT
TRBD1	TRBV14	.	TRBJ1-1	CASSQIRGPTEAFF	TGTGCCAGCAGCCAAATCAGGGGGCCCACTGAAGCTTTCTTT
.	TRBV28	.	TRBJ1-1	CASSLNAPGNTEAFF	TGTGCCAGCAGTTTAAACGCCCCCGGGAACACTGAAGCTTTCTTT
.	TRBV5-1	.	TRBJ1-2	CASSLYQGSGGYGYTF	TGCGCCAGCAGCTTGTACCAGGGCTCCGGGGGCTATGGCTACACCTTC
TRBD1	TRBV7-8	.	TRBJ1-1	CASSARQGTEAFF	TGTGCCAGCAGCGCCCGACAGGGGACTGAAGCTTTCTTT
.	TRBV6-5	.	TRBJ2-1	CASSYGGSSSYNEQFF	TGTGCCAGCAGTTATGGGGGCTCGAGCTCCTACAATGAGCAGTTCTTC
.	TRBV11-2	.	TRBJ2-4	CASSHISQNIQYF	TGTGCCAGCAGCCATATCTCCCAGAACATTCAGTACTTC
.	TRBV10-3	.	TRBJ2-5	CAISEASDQETQYF	TGTGCCATCAGTGAAGCTAGCGACCAAGAGACCCAGTACTTC
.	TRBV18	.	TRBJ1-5	CASSSSGGSQPQHF	TGTGCCAGCTCTTCCTCGGGGGGCAGTCAGCCCCAGCATTTT
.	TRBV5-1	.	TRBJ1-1	CASSLNTEAFF	TGCGCCAGCAGCTTGAACACTGAAGCTTTCTTT
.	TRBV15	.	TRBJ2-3	CATSREGLSRGDTQYF	TGTGCCACCAGCAGAGAGGGGCTTAGTCGGGGAGATACGCAGTATTTT
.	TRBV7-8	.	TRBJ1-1	CASRHGAAVGTEAFF	TGTGCCAGCAGACATGGGGCGGCGGTGGGCACTGAAGCTTTCTTT
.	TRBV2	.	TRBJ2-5	CASRDGGDRRLETQYF	TGTGCCAGCAGAGATGGAGGGGACAGAAGGTTAGAGACCCAGTACTTC
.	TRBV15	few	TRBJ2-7	CATSRETRGAGGYEQYF	TGTGCCACCAGCAGAGAGACCAGGGGCGCGGGTGGTTACGAGCAGTACTTC
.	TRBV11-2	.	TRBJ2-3	CASSLLWDGGTDTQYF	TGTGCCAGCAGCTTACTCTGGGACGGAGGCACAGATACGCAGTATTTT
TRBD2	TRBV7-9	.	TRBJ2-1	CASIGTSGNNEQFF	TGTGCCAGCATCGGGACTAGCGGGAACAATGAGCAGTTCTTC
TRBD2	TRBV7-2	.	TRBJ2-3	CASSFRGRASTDTQYF	TGTGCCAGCAGCTTTCGAGGGAGGGCTAGCACAGATACGCAGTATTTT
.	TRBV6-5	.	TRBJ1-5	CASSQGTFNQPQHF	TGTGCCAGCAGCCAGGGGACATTCAATCAGCCCCAGCATTTT
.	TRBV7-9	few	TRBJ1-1	CASSLGHLNTEAFF	TGTGCCAGCAGCTTGGGACACTTGAACACTGAAGCTTTCTTT
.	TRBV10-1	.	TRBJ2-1	CASSVRVGGGNYNEQFF	TGCGCCAGCAGTGTGAGGGTTGGGGGAGGCAACTACAATGAGCAGTTCTTC
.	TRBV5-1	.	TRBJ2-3	CASSLIQREGDTQYF	TGCGCCAGCAGCTTGATTCAGCGAGAGGGAGATACGCAGTATTTT
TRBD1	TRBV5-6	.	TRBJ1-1	CASSSDFRTGANTEAFF	TGTGCCAGCAGCTCCGATTTCCGCACAGGGGCGAACACTGAAGCTTTCTTT
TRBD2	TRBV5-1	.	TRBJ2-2	CASSLVSGTSTGELFF	TGCGCCAGCAGCTTGGTTAGCGGGACCTCCACCGGGGAGCTGTTTTTT
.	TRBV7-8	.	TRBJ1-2	CASSSILNLTQGYTF	TGTGCCAGCAGCTCAATTCTGAATCTAACTCAAGGCTACACCTTC
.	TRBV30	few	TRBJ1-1	CAGAVSGNTEAFF	TGTGCCGGGGCCGTCTCCGGGAACACTGAAGCTTTCTTT
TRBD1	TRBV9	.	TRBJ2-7	CASGGQSYEQYF	TGTGCCAGCGGGGGACAGTCCTACGAGCAGTACTTC
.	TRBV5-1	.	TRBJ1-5	CASSLAVRGNQPQHF	TGCGCCAGCAGCTTGGCCGTTAGGGGCAATCAGCCCCAGCATTTT
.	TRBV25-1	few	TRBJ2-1	CASSESSDEQFF	TGTGCCAGCAGTGAATCTAGCGATGAGCAGTTCTTC
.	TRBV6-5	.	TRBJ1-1	CASSYATGTEAFF	TGTGCCAGCAGTTACGCGACAGGCACTGAAGCTTTCTTT
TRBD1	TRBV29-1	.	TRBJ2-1	CSVEDFSGQSYNEQFF	TGCAGCGTTGAAGATTTTTCGGGACAGTCCTACAATGAGCAGTTCTTC
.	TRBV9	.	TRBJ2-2	CASRDTGSTGELFF	TGTGCCAGCAGGGACACAGGCTCCACCGGGGAGCTGTTTTTT
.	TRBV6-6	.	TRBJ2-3	CASSYKFRGTDTQYF	TGTGCCAGCAGTTACAAATTTAGGGGCACAGATACGCAGTATTTT
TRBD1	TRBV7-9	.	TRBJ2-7	CASSLEDRVYEQYF	TGTGCCAGCAGCTTAGAGGACAGGGTCTACGAGCAGTACTTC
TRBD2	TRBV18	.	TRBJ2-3	CASSPLAGVGADTQYF	TGTGCCAGCTCACCCCTAGCGGGGGTCGGCGCAGATACGCAGTATTTT
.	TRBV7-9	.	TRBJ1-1	CASSLEGSGYVTEAFF	TGTGCCAGCAGCTTAGAGGGCTCGGGGTACGTAACTGAAGCTTTCTTT
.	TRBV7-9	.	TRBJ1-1	CASSREVRTEAFF	TGTGCCAGCAGCCGGGAGGTGAGGACTGAAGCTTTCTTT
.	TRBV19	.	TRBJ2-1	CASSLSTSGSYNEQFF	TGTGCCAGTAGTCTGTCGACTAGTGGTTCCTACAATGAGCAGTTCTTC
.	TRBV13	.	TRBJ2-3	CASSLGRRVGTDTQYF	TGTGCCAGCAGCTTAGGAAGGCGAGTGGGCACAGATACGCAGTATTTT
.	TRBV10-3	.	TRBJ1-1	CAISSNYEAFF	TGTGCCATCAGCTCCAATTATGAAGCTTTCTTT
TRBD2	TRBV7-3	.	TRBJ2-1	CASSDLAGYGVEQFF	TGTGCCAGCAGCGACCTAGCGGGATACGGGGTTGAGCAGTTCTTC
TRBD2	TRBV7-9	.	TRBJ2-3	CASSLLAGGPTDTQYF	TGTGCCAGCAGCCTACTAGCGGGAGGGCCCACAGATACGCAGTATTTT
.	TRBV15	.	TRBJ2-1	CATSEGRDSYNEQFF	TGTGCCACCAGCGAGGGGCGGGACTCCTACAATGAGCAGTTCTTC
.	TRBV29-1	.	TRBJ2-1	CSVGAGDGNNEQFF	TGCAGCGTGGGGGCAGGGGATGGGAACAATGAGCAGTTCTTC
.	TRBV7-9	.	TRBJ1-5	CASSARGDSNQPQHF	TGTGCCAGCAGCGCCCGGGGGGATAGCAATCAGCCCCAGCATTTT
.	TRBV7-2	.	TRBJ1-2	CASSPGFANYGHTF	TGTGCCAGCAGCCCCGGGTTTGCTAACTATGGCCACACCTTC
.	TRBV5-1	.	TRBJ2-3	CASSLEGRRTDTQYF	TGCGCCAGCAGCTTGGAGGGGCGGAGGACAGATACGCAGTATTTT
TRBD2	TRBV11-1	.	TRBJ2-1	CASSLLTSGSYEQFF	TGTGCCAGCAGCTTACTGACTAGCGGGAGTTATGAGCAGTTCTTC
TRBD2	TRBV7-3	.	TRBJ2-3	CASSSTSGSGNTQYF	TGTGCCAGCAGCTCAACTAGCGGGAGTGGGAATACGCAGTATTTT
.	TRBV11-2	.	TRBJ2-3	CASSHGQSTDTQYF	TGTGCCAGCAGCCATGGACAGAGCACAGATACGCAGTATTTT